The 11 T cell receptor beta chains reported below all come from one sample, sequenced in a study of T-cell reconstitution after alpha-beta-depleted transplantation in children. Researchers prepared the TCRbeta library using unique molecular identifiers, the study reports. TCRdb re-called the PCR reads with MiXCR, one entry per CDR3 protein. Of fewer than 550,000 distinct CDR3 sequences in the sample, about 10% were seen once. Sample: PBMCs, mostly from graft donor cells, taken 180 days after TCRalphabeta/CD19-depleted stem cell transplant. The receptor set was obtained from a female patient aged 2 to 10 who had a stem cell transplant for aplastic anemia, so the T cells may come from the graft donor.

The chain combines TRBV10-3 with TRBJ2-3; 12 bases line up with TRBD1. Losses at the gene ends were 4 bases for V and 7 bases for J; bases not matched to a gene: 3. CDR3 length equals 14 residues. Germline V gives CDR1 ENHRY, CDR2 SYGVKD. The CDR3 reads CAISAGQGAYTQYF. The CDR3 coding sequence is TGTGCCATCAGTGCGGGACAGGGGGCCTATACGCAGTATTTT.

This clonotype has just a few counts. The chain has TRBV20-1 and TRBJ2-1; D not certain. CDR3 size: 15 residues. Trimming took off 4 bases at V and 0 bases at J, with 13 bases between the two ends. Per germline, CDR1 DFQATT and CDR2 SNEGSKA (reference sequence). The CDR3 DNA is TGCAGTGCTAAATCAGCCTCGAGCTCCTACAATGAGCAGTTCTTC. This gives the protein CSAKSASSSYNEQFF.

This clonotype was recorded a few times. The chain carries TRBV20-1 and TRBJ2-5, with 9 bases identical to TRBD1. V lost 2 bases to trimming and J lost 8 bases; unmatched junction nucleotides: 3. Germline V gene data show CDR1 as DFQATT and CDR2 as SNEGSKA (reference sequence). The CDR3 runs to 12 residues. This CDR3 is CSARRDRATQYF. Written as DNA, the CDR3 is TGCAGTGCTAGACGGGACAGGGCCACCCAGTACTTC.

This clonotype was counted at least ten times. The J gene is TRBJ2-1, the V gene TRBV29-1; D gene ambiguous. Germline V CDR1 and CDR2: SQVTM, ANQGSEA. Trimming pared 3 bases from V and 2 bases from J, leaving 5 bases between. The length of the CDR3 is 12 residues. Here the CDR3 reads CSVEVAYNEQFF. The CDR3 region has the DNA TGCAGCGTTGAGGTCGCCTACAATGAGCAGTTCTTC.

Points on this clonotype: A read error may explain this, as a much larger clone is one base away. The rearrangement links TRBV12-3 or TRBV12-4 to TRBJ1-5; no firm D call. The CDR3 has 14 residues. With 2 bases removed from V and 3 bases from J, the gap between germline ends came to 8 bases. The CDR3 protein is CASSLSNPNQPQHF. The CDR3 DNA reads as TGTGCCAGCAGTTTAAGCAACCCCAATCAGCCCCAGCATTTT.

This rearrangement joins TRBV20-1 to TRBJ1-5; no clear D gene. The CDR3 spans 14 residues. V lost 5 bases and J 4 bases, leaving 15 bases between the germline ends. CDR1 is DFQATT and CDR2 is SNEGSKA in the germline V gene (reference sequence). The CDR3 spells CSALRGLPNQPQHF. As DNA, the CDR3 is TGCAGTGCTTTGCGGGGATTACCAAATCAGCCCCAGCATTTT.

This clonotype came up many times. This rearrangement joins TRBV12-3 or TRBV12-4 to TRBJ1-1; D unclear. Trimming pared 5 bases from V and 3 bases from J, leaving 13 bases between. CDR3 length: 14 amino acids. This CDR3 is CASSPRAGDTEAFF. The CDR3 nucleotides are TGTGCCAGCAGTCCCCGGGCTGGGGACACTGAAGCTTTCTTT.

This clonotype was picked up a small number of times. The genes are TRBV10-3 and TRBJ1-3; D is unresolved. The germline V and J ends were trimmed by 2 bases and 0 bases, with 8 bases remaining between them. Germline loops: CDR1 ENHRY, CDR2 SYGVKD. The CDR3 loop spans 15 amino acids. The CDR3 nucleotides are TGTGCCATCAGTGAGCAAGGCTTCTCTGGAAACACCATATATTTT. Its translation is CAISEQGFSGNTIYF.

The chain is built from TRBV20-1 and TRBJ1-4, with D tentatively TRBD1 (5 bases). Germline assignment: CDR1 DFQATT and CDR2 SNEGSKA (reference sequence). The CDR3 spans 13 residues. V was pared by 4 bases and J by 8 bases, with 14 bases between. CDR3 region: CSAIKGHEEKLFF. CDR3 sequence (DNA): TGCAGTGCTATAAAAGGACATGAGGAAAAACTGTTTTTT.

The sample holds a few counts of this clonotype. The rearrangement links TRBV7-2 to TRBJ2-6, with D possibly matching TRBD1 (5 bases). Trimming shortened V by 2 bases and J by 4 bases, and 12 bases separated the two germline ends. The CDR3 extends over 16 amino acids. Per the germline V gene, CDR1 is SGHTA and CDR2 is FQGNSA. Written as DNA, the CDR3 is TGTGCCAGCAGCTTATTTAGGGGATCCGGGGCCAACGTCCTGACTTTC. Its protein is CASSLFRGSGANVLTF. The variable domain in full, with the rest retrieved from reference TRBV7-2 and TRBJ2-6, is GAGVSQSPSNKVTEKGKDVELRCDPISGHTALYWYRQSLGQGLEFLIYFQGNSAPDKSGLPSDRFSAERTGGSVSTLTIQRTQQEDSAVYLCASSLFRGSGANVLTFGAGSRLTVL.

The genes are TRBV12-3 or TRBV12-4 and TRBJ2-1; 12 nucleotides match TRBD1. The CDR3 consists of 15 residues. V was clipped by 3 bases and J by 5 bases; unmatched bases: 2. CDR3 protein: CASSFGTGGHNEQFF. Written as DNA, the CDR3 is TGTGCCAGCAGTTTCGGGACAGGGGGCCACAATGAGCAGTTCTTC.